In its sample, the clone carrying this T cell receptor beta chain was seen a few times. Ophthalmopathy patients all had a Clinical Activity Score of at least 3, a NOSPECS grade of at least 4 and disease under 3 months old. A patient was excluded if there was uncontrolled infection, other autoimmune disease, pregnancy or lactation. The data derive from a study of T cells in Graves' hyperthyroidism and ophthalmopathy. The V gene end was trimmed by 0 bases and the J gene end by 5 bases; junction bases not matched to a gene: 3. This CDR3 region has 14 residues. What was amplified from RNA transcripts were TCR beta CDR3 regions. TCR CDR3 regions were first amplified by RT-PCR with HTBI primers. Using its own MiXCR run on the multiplex PCR reads, TCRdb lists one record per CDR3 protein. The data show around 300,000 distinct CDR3 sequences, approximately 15% seen once.

What was sequenced was blood. This TCR was recovered from a woman in her forties with Graves' ophthalmopathy. The chain employs TRBV12-3 or TRBV12-4 and TRBJ1-2; 7 positions agree with TRBD1. Here the CDR3 DNA reads TGTGCCAGCAGTTTAGCAGGGGGACAGTATGGCTACACCTTC. Its protein is CASSLAGGQYGYTF.